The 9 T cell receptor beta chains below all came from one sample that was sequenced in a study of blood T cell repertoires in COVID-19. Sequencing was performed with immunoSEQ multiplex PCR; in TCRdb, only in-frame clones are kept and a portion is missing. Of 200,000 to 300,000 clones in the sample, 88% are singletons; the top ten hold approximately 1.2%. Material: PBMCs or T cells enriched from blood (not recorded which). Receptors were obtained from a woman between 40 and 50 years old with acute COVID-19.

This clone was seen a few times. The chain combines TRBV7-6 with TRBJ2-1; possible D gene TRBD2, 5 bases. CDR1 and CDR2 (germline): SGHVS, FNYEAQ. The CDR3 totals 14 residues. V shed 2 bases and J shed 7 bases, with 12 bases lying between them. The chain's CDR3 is CASSLWELENEQFF. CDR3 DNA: TGTGCCAGCAGCTTATGGGAGCTTGAGAATGAGCAGTTCTTC.

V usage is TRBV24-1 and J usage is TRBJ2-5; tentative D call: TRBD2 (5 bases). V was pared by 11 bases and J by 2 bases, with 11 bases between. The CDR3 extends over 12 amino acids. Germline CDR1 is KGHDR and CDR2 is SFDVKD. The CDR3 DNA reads TGTGCCATGACCGGGGTACAAGAGACCCAGTACTTC. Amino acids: CAMTGVQETQYF.

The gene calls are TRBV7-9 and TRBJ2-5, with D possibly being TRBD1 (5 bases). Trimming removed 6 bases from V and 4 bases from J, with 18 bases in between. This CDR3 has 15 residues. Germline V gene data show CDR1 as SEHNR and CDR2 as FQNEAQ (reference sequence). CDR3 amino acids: CASSQVMAGLETQYF. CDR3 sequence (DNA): TGTGCCAGCAGTCAAGTGATGGCAGGGCTAGAGACCCAGTACTTC.

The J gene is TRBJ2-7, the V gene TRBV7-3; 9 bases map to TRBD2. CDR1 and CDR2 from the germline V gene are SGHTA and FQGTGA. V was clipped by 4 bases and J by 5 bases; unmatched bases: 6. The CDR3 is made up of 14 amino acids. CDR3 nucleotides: TGTGCCAGCAGCTACATAGCGGGAGCGGACGAGCAGTACTTC. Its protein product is CASSYIAGADEQYF. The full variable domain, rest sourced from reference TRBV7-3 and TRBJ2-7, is GAGVSQTPSNKVTEKGKYVELRCDPISGHTALYWYRQSLGQGPEFLIYFQGTGAADDSGLPNDRFFAVRPEGSVSTLKIQRTERGDSAVYLCASSYIAGADEQYFGPGTRLTVT.

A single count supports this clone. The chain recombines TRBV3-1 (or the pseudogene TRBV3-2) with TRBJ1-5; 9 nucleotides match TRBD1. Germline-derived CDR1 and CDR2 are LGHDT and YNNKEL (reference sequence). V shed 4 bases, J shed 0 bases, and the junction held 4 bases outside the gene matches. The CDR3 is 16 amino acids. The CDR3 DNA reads TGTGCCAGCAGCCTCGGGACAGGGCATAGCAATCAGCCCCAGCATTTT. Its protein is CASSLGTGHSNQPQHF.

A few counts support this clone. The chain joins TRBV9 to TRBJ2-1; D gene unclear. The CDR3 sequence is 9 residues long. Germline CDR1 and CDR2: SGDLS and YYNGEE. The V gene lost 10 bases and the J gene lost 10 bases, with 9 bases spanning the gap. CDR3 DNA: TGTGCCCCTTACGGGGAGCAGTTCTTC. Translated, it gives CAPYGEQFF.

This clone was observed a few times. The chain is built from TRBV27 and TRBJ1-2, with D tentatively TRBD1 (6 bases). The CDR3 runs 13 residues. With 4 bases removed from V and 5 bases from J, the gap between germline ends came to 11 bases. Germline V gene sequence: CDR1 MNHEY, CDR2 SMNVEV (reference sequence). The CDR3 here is CASSSSTGYGYTF. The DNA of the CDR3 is TGTGCCAGCAGTTCGAGTACAGGGTATGGCTACACCTTC.

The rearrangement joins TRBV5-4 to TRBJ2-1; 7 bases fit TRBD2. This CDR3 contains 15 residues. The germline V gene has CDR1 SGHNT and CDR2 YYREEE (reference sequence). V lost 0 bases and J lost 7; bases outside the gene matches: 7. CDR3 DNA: TGTGCCAGCAGCTTGGCCGGGGGGAGTGGGAATGAGCAGTTCTTC. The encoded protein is CASSLAGGSGNEQFF.

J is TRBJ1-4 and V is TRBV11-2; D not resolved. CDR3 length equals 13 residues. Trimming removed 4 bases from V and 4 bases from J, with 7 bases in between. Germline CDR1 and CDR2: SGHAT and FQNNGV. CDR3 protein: CASSSPGNEKLFF. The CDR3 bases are TGTGCCAGCAGCTCGCCCGGTAATGAAAAACTGTTTTTT.